The clone carrying this T cell receptor (beta chain) was detected ten times or more. Its antigen is as yet unknown. Preparing the TCRbeta library involved the use of unique molecular identifiers. TCRdb re-called the PCR reads with MiXCR, one entry per CDR3 protein. The sample contains a few hundred thousand distinct CDR3 sequences, more than 20% of which appear only once. This record belongs to a study of T-cell reconstitution after alpha-beta-depleted transplantation in children. Study-wide results and caveats: Surviving recipient T cells and thymic progenitors produced the high day-60 TCRbeta diversity seen in some patients. When one year had passed after transplant, most T-cell counts and diversity came from newly produced T cells. Expanded graft clones, several hundred of them, were reportedly the source of alpha-beta T cells about two months after transplant.

The CDR3 is made up of 15 amino acids. CDR1 SNHLY and CDR2 FYNNEI come from the germline V gene. V shed 6 bases, J shed 6 bases, and the junction held 4 bases outside the gene matches. The rearrangement joins TRBV2 to TRBJ2-1, with TRBD2 matching over 14 bases. Sequencing was performed on PBMCs, taken before TCRalphabeta/CD19-depleted stem cell transplant. This receptor was identified in a boy less than two years old with Wiskott-Aldrich syndrome, due to receive a stem cell transplant. DNA for the CDR3: TGTGCCAGCAGCGTGGGACTAGCGGGAGTCAATGAGCAGTTCTTC. This codes for CASSVGLAGVNEQFF.